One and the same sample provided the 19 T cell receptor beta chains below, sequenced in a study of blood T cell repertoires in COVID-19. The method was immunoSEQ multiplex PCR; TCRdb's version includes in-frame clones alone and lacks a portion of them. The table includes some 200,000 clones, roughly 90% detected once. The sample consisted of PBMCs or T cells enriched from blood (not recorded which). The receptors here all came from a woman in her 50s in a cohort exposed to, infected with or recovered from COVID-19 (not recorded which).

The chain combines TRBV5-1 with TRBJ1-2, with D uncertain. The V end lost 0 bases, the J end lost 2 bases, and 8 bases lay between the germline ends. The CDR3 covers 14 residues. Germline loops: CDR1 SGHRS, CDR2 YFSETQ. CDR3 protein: CASSLEESNYGYTF. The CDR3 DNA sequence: TGCGCCAGCAGCTTGGAAGAAAGCAACTATGGCTACACCTTC. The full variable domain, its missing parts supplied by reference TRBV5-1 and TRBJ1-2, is KAGVTQTPRYLIKTRGQQVTLSCSPISGHRSVSWYQQTPGQGLQFLFEYFSETQRNKGNFPGRFSGRQFSNSRSEMNVSTLELGDSALYLCASSLEESNYGYTFGSGTRLTVV.

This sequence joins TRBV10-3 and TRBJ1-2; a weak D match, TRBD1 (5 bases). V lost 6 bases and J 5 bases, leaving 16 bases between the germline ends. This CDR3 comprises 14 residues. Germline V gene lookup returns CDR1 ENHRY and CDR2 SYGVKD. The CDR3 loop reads CAIRPGGERYGYTF. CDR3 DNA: TGTGCCATCAGGCCCGGGGGGGAACGGTATGGCTACACCTTC.

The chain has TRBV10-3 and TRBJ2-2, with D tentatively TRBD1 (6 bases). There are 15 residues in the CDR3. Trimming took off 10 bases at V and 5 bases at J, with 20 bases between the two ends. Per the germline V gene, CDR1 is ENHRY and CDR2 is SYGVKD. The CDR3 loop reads CATHRARGVTGELFF. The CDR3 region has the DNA TGTGCCACCCACAGGGCCAGAGGGGTAACCGGGGAGCTGTTTTTT.

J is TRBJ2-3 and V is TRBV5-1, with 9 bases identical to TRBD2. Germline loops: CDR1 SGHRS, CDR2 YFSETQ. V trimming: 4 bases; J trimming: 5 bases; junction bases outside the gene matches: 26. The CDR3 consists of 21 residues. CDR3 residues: CASSLLNHHATPGLAKDTQYF. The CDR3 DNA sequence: TGCGCCAGCAGCCTCTTAAACCACCACGCGACACCGGGACTAGCCAAAGATACGCAGTATTTT.

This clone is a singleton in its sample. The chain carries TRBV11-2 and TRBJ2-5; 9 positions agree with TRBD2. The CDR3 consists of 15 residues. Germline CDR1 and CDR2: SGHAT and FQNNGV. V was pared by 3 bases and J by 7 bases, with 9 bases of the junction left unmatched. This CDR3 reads CASSLRAGGSLTQYF. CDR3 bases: TGTGCCAGCAGCTTGAGAGCGGGGGGCAGTCTGACCCAGTACTTC.

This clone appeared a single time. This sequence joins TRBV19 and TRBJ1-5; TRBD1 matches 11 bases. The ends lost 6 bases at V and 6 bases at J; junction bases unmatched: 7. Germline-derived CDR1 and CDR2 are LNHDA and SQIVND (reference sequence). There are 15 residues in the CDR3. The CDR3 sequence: CASSLAGQGGQPQHF. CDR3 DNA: TGTGCCAGTAGCCTAGCGGGACAGGGGGGTCAGCCCCAGCATTTT.

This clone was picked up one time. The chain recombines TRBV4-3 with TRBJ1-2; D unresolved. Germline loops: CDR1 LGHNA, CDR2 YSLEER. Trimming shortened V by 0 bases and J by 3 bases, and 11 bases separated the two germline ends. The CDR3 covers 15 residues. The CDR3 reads CASSQEIRQDYGYTF. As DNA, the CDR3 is TGCGCCAGCAGCCAAGAGATCAGGCAGGACTATGGCTACACCTTC.

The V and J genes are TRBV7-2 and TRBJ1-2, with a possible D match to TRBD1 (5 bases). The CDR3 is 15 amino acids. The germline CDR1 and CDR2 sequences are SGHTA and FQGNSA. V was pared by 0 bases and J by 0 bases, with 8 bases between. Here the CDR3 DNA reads TGTGCCAGCAGCTTAGCCCAGGGTACTAACTATGGCTACACCTTC. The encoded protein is CASSLAQGTNYGYTF.

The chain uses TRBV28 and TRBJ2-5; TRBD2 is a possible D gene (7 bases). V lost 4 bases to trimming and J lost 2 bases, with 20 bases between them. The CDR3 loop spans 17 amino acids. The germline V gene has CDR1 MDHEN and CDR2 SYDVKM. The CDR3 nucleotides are TGTGCCAGCAGTTCCCCCTGGGGGGGGGCCGAACAAGAGACCCAGTACTTC. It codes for CASSSPWGGAEQETQYF.

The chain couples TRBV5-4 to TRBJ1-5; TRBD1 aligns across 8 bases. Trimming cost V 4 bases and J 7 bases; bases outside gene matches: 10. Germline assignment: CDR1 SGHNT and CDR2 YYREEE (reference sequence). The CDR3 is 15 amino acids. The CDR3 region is CASSPDLTGDQPQHF. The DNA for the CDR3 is TGTGCCAGCAGCCCTGACCTGACAGGGGACCAGCCCCAGCATTTT.

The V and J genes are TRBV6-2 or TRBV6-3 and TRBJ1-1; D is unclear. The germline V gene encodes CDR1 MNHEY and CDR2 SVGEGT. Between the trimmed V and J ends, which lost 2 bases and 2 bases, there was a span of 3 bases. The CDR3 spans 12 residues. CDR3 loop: CASSYPNTEAFF. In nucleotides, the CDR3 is TGTGCCAGCAGTTACCCTAACACTGAAGCTTTCTTT.

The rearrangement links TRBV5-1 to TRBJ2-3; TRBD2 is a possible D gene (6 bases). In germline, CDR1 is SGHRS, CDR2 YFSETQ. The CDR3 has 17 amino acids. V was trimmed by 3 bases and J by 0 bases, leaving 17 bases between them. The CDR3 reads CASSSLPGGTSTDTQYF. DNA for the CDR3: TGCGCCAGCAGCTCTTTGCCTGGGGGGACTAGCACAGATACGCAGTATTTT.

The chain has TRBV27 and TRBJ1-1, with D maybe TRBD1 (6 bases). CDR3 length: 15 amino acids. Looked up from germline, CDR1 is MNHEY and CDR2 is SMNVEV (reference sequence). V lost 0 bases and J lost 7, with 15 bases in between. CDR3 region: CASSLSGAGLGEAFF. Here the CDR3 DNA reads TGTGCCAGCAGTTTATCGGGGGCAGGGTTGGGTGAAGCTTTCTTT.

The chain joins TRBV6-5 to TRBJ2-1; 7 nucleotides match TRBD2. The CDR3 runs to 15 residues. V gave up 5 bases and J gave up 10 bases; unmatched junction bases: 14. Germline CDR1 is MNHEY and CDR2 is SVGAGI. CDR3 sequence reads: CASSSGTTGRREQFF. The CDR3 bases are TGTGCCAGCAGTAGCGGGACTACCGGCAGGAGGGAGCAGTTCTTC.

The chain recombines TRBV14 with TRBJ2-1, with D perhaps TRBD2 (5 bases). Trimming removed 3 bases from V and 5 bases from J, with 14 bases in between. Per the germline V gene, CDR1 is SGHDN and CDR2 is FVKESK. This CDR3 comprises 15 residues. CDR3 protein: CASSHRGSANNEQFF. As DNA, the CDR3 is TGTGCCAGCAGCCACAGAGGGAGCGCCAACAATGAGCAGTTCTTC.

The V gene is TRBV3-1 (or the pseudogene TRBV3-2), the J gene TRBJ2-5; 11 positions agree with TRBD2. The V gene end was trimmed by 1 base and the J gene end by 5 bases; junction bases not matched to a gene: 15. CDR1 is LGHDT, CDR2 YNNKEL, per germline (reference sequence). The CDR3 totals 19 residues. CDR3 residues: CASSQGLAGGKVAWETQYF. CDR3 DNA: TGTGCCAGCAGCCAAGGGCTAGCGGGGGGTAAGGTCGCGTGGGAGACCCAGTACTTC.

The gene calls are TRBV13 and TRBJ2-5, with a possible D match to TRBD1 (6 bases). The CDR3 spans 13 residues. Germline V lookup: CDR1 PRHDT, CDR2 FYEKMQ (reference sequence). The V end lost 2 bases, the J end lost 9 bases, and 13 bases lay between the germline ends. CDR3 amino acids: CASSLMGSGAQYF. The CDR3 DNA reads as TGTGCCAGCAGCTTAATGGGGTCAGGGGCCCAGTACTTC.

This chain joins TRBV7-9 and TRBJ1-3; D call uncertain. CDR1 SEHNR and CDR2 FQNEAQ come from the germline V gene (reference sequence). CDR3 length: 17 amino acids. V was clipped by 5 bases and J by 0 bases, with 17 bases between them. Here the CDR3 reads CASSPPGLRNSGNTIYF. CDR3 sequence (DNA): TGTGCCAGCAGCCCCCCCGGACTCAGGAACTCTGGAAACACCATATATTTT.

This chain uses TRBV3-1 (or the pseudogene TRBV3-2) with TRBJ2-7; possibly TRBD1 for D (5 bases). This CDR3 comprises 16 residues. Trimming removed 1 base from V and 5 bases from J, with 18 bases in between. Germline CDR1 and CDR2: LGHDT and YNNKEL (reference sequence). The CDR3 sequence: CASSQGFRTPRHEQYF. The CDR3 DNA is TGTGCCAGCAGCCAAGGGTTCCGGACACCGCGTCACGAGCAGTACTTC.